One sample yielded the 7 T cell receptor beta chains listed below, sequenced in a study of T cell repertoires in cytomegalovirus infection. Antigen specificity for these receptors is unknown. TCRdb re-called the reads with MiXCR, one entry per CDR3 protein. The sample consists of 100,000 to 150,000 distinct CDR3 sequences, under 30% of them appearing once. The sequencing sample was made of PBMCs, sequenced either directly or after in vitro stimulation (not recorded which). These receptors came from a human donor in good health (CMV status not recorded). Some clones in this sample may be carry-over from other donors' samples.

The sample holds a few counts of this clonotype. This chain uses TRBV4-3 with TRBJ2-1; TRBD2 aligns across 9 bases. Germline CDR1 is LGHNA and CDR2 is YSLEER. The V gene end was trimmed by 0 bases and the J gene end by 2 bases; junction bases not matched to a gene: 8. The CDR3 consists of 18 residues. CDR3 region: CASSQDGWAGGPYNEQFF. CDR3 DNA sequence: TGCGCCAGCAGCCAAGACGGGTGGGCGGGAGGGCCCTACAATGAGCAGTTCTTC.

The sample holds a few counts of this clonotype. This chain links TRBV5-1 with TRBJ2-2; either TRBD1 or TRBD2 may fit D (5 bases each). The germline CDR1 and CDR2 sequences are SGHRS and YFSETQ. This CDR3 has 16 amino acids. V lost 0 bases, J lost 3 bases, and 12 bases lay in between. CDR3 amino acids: CASSLARQGDTGELFF. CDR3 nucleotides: TGCGCCAGCAGCTTGGCTCGGCAGGGAGACACCGGGGAGCTGTTTTTT.

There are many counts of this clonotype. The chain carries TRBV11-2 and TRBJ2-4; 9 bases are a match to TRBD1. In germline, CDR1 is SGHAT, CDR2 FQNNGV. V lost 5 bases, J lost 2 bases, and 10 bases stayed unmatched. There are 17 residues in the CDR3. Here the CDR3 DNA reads TGTGCCAGCAGCCTTACCTTGGGACAGGGTCCCAAAAACATTCAGTACTTC. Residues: CASSLTLGQGPKNIQYF. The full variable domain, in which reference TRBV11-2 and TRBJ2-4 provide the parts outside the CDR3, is EAGVAQSPRYKIIEKRQSVAFWCNPISGHATLYWYQQILGQGPKLLIQFQNNGVVDDSQLPKDRFSAERLKGVDSTLKIQPAKLEDSAVYLCASSLTLGQGPKNIQYFGAGTRLSVL.

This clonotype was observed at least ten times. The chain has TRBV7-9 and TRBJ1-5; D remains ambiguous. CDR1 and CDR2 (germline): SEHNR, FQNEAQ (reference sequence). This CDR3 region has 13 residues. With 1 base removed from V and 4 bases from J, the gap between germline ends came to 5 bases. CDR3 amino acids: CASSLDTNQPQHF. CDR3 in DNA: TGTGCCAGCAGCTTAGACACAAATCAGCCCCAGCATTTT. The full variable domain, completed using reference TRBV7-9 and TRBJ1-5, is DTGVSQNPRHKITKRGQNVTFRCDPISEHNRLYWYRQTLGQGPEFLTYFQNEAQLEKSRLLSDRFSAERPKGSFSTLEIQRTEQGDSAMYLCASSLDTNQPQHFGDGTRLSIL.

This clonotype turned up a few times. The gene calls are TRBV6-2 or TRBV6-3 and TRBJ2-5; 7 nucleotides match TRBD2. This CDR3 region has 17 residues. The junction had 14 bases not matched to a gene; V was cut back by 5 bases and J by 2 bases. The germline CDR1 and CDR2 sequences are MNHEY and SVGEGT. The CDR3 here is CASSPYESGTRQETQYF. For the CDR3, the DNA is TGTGCCAGCAGTCCCTATGAGAGCGGGACGCGGCAAGAGACCCAGTACTTC.

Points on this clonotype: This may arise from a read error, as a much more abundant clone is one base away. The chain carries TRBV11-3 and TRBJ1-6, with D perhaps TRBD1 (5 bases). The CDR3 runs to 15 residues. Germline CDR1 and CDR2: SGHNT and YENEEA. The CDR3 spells CASSSSRQNNSPLHF. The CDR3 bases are TGTGCCAGCAGTTCCTCGAGACAGAATAACTCACCCCTCCACTTT.

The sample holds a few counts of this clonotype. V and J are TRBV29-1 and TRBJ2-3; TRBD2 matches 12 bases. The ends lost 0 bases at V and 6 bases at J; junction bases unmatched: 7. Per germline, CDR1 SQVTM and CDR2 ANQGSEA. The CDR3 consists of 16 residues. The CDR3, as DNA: TGCAGCGTTGAAGAGGGGTGGACTAGCGGGGCCGATACGCAGTATTTT. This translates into CSVEEGWTSGADTQYF.